Sequencing of this TCR beta chain was carried out in a study of T cells in women clearing cervical HPV infection. About the research overall: Cases were women with histologically confirmed HPV16-related CIN3 or worse, including a couple of invasive cancers.

The protocol was immunoSEQ multiplex PCR, while the TCRdb copy is restricted to in-frame clones and leaves out a portion. The sample features around 35,000 clones, with 1.7% in its top ten. Germline loops: CDR1 DFQATT, CDR2 SNEGSKA (reference sequence). V lost 2 bases and J lost 3; bases outside the gene matches: 4. This CDR3 has 14 amino acids. Study-wide findings and caveats: It is unknown whether associations predate infection; no effector/memory or HPV-specific sorting.

Turning to this clone: Its antigen is unknown. The read ends 3 residues shy of where the CDR3 ends; the end is completed using the germline J gene.

The chain uses TRBV20-1 and TRBJ2-3; 8 bases map to TRBD1. The TCR was taken from a woman between 18 and 70 years old with a cervical HPV16 infection that either progressed to CIN3+ or cleared (not recorded which). What was sequenced was blood buffy coat. The part of the CDR3 DNA that was read is TGCAGTGCTAGAAGGACAGGGAAAACAGATACG. It yields the protein CSARRTGKTDT. The complete CDR3 protein is CSARRTGKTDTQYF.